Reported below is one T cell receptor (beta chain). This clonotype came up a few times. The antigen it binds to is not known. Base qualities are not at hand, and no much larger clone is one base apart. All donors were healthy Caucasians. The twin cohort consisted of three pairs of female monozygotic twins, all aged roughly 18 to 29 years. Peripheral blood mononuclear cells were used as the source from which RNA for TCR libraries was isolated. The germline V gene encodes CDR1 SQVTM and CDR2 ANQGSEA. The CDR3 goes from the cysteine to the phenylalanine over 13 residues. Only the CDR3 part of the read is kept: 39 bases, read in frame from the first base. V loses 5 bases, J loses 4 bases, and the germline ends lie 13 bases apart. Library prep was done by 5' RACE. The data were produced on an Illumina HiSeq 2000. Template switching introduced a universal primer binding site; the final cDNA contained a unique molecular identifier, enabling accurate counting of TCR cDNA molecules. Specific primers in the conserved constant-segment region were used to synthesize first-strand cDNA for the TCR alpha and beta chains. To control for contamination, every cDNA library carried two barcodes: a SMART-Mk sample barcode plus Illumina barcodes. Two successive PCR steps introduced TruSeq adapter sequences along with Illumina sample barcodes. TCR alpha and beta cDNA libraries were sequenced on the Illumina HiSeq platform with custom primers. The study's processing was this. MiGEC was used to process raw reads and extract unique molecular identifiers, and MiXCR was used to find CDR3 positions. For each individual, recombination models were inferred using an EM algorithm with the repgenHMM and IGoR tools. The analysis of shared clonotypes was done with the tcR package in R, with sharing normalized by the product of cloneset sizes. To study raw recombination without the effects of thymic and clonal selection, out-of-frame nonproductive sequences were analyzed. TCRdb trimmed public reads at Q25 via fastp, called clones via MiXCR and kept in-frame beta chains. Entries are consolidated by CDR3 protein sequence, retaining the most common genes and DNA. For this entry, the V and J calls and clone size follow TCRdb and not the study's own pipeline. Here the sample has more than 600,000 distinct CDR3 sequences; 15% to 20% occur a single time. The top ten clones comprise around 13% of the sample.

The data were taken from a study of identical twins (dated by TCRdb to about 2016). Concerning the study at large: To test whether fetal clonotypes persist, this study deep-sequenced TCR alpha and beta repertoires from monozygotic twins, from unrelated adults of various ages, and from cord blood. To rule out contamination, replicate twin experiments were performed at different times with different library preparation protocols. Findings and caveats that apply to the study as a whole: Invariant T cells such as MAIT and iNKT could partly confound zero-insertion analyses, though diverse VJ usage argued against this for most clonotypes. A weaker excess of twin sharing was found in beta out-of-frame sequences because the signal-to-noise ratio was lowered by fewer shared sequences. Compared with coincidental sharing between unrelated individuals, out-of-frame TCR alpha sequences shared between twins had an excess of sequences with low generation probability. Abundant cord blood beta clonotypes carried fewer insertions; young adult naive repertoires showed a weaker similar trend, while memory repertoires showed none. In monozygotic twins, out-of-frame TCR alpha sharing was systematically underestimated by recombination models, although the models agreed with sharing between unrelated individuals. Because the same donors could not be followed over many years, the conclusions depended on cross-sectional statistical analysis.

The same sample was also studied in work on T cells expressing NK-cell markers. The second publication reports: Three sorted T-cell subsets (CD3+CD56+NKG2C+, CD3+CD56+NKG2C- and CD3+CD56-NKG2C+) from 7 to 9 donors had their TCR beta-chain repertoires profiled. Of the eight sequenced donors, seven were found to be HCMV-seropositive and one was found to be HCMV-seronegative. To restrict sorting to alphabetaTCR-expressing T cells, an anti-gammadeltaTCR antibody was added in several experiments. In over five donors, the dominant CD3+CD56+NKG2C+ clonotypes were found to rank among the top 10 CD8+ clonotypes and to make up about 1.0-7.5% of CD8+ T cells. Those dominant clonotypes were again the most abundant among CD3+CD56-NKG2C+ cells in a few donors, at roughly 25-60.1%. Whether the expanded NKG2C-expressing T cell clones were specific for HCMV antigens remained unclear. The eight sequenced donors were randomly selected healthy volunteers, three men and five women. A commercial ELISA kit detecting HCMV-specific IgG in serum was used to determine HCMV serostatus. For several donors, bulk peripheral blood T-cell repertoires were also sequenced from unsorted PBMC. MIGEC was used to demultiplex reads and group reads by UMI, and MiTCR was used to assemble and quantify clonotypes. Only TCR cDNA sequences supported by at least two reads were kept to exclude erroneous sequences. The tcR package was used for downstream repertoire analysis, and clonotypes were matched between fractions using CDR3 nucleotide sequence together with V segment. VDJmatch was used to annotate antigen specificity against VDJdb, with one amino acid substitution in CDR3 allowed.

The source is a woman between 18 and 29 years old in good health. The rearranged segments are TRBV29-1 and TRBJ2-3; TRBD2 is a weak D gene call, 7 bases matching. Sequences were obtained from PBMCs. The CDR3 protein: CSVRGGVPDTQYF. The DNA is as follows: TGCAGCGTTAGGGGGGGCGTTCCAGATACGCAGTATTTT.